This T cell receptor (beta chain) was obtained from a study of beta chain features in type 1 diabetes. General study results and limits: There was no resolution here of whether HLA type influences TCRB rearrangement.

Note on this clone: Its antigen is not identified.

The CDR3 loop spans 15 amino acids. The J segment lost 5 bases and the V segment lost 4 bases, leaving 11 bases of the junction unmatched. CDR1 and CDR2 from the germline V gene are SGHNT and YYREEE (reference sequence). Sequencing targeted expressed TCRB transcripts, as all isolated RNA had been reverse transcribed. The assay was immunoSEQ multiplex PCR, and TCRdb's table has in-frame clones only and misses some. The table includes about 410,000 clones, approximately 14% detected once. Specimen: naive CD4+ T cells from blood. The source is a man aged 25-45 years in good health. V is TRBV5-4 and J is TRBJ2-7, with 8 bases fitting TRBD2. The CDR3, as DNA: TGTGCCAGCAGCCCCGGCGGGCTAGCGGGTAACGAGCAGTACTTC. Protein: CASSPGGLAGNEQYF.